The T cell receptor beta chain described here comes from a study of blood T cell repertoires in COVID-19. Overall study context: Researchers got acute and convalescent COVID-19 samples from the United States, Italy and Spain. From T cells, B-cell-depleted T cells, or PBMCs came the material, which was cDNA or gDNA.

The CDR3 is made up of 15 amino acids. Unmatched junction bases numbered 5, after V lost 3 bases and J lost 6 bases. The V gene's germline CDR1 is MDHEN and CDR2 SYDVKM. Authors' methods: For nucleated cells, counts were estimated from reference gene primer amplification. Sequencing used immunoSEQ multiplex PCR; TCRdb keeps in-frame clones, though not all of them. The V and J calls and clone size are taken from that table; D and trimming were inferred from the DNA. The table shows approximately 120,000 clones, with approximately 85% occurring only once. Material: peripheral blood. J is TRBJ1-4 and V is TRBV28; 9 bases line up with TRBD1. The receptor was isolated from a woman of 80 years or more with COVID-19, enrolled during active disease. The CDR3 protein is CASSFVTGGDEKLFF. CDR3 bases: TGTGCCAGCAGTTTCGTTACAGGGGGCGATGAAAAACTGTTTTTT.